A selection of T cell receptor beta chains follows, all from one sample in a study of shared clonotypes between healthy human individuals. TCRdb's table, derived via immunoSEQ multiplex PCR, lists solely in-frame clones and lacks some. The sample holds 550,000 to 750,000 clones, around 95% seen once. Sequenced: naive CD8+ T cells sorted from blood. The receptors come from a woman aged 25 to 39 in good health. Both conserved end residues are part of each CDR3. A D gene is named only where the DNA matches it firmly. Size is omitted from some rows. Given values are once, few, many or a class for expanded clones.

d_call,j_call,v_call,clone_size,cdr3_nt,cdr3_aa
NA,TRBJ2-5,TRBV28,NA,TGTGCCAGCAGTTTGGGCCTAGCCGGTGAGACCCAGTACTTC,CASSLGLAGETQYF
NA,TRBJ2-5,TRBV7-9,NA,TGTGCCAGCAGCTTAGTAGGCGGAAACCAAGAGACCCAGTACTTC,CASSLVGGNQETQYF
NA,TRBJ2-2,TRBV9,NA,TGTGCCAGCAGCTTTCACCGGGACTCTATAAACACCGGGGAGCTGTTTTTT,CASSFHRDSINTGELFF
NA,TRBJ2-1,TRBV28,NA,TGTGCCAGCAGCCTCAACACCCCACTAGGGACGCTTATGAATGAGCAGTTCTTC,CASSLNTPLGTLMNEQFF
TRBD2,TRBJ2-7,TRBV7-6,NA,TGTGCCAGCAGCCTGACGACTAGCGGGAGCAACGAGCAGTACTTC,CASSLTTSGSNEQYF
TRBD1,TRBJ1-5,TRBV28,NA,TGTGCCAGCAGCCCCCTCCCAGGGGGTAGTCAGCCCCAGCATTTT,CASSPLPGGSQPQHF
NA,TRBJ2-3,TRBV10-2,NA,TGCGCCAGCAGTGGGTCTAACACAGATACGCAGTATTTT,CASSGSNTDTQYF
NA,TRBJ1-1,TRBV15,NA,TGTGCCACCAGCAGAGTGGGGCAGGGCAGAAGTAGGGACACTGAAGCTTTCTTT,CATSRVGQGRSRDTEAFF
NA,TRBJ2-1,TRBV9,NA,TGTGCCAGCAGCGCATCATCCGGGACTGGTAAAAATGAGCAGTTCTTC,CASSASSGTGKNEQFF
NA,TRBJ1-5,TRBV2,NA,TGTGCCAGCAGTAGGACTCTCAGTGGGAGCAATCAGCCCCAGCATTTT,CASSRTLSGSNQPQHF
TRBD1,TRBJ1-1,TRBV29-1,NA,TGCAGCGTTGAGTCCGTAAGATTGGTAAACAGGGGGCGTTTTACTGAAGCTTTCTTT,CSVESVRLVNRGRFTEAFF
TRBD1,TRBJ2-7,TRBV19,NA,TGTGCCAGTAGTATAGGACAGGGGGTGACCTACGAGCAGTACTTC,CASSIGQGVTYEQYF
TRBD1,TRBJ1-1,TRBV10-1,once,TGCGCCAGCAGTGAGTCGACTCCGGACAGGGAAGAGTTCACTGAAGCTTTCTTT,CASSESTPDREEFTEAFF
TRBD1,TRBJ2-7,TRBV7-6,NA,TGTGCCAGCAGCTTAGCGCTGGGGACAGGGGGCGCGGTGCAGTACTTC,CASSLALGTGGAVQYF
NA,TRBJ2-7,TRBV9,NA,TGTGCCAGCAGCCGGGAATTCGGATACGGGTACGAGCAGTACTTC,CASSREFGYGYEQYF
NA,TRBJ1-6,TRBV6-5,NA,TGTGCCAGCAGTTCCGCAGCGAGCTCCTATAATTCACCCCTCCACTTT,CASSSAASSYNSPLHF
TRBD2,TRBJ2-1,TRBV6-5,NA,TGTGCCAGCAGTTCCCGACTAGCGGGAGTGGTTTGGTTCTTC,CASSSRLAGVVWFF
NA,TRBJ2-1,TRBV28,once,TGTGCCAGCAGTTTTCGGGGGAACTACAATGAGCAGTTCTTC,CASSFRGNYNEQFF
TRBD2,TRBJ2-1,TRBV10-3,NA,TGTGCCAGCGCAACCGGGACTAGTGGGCGTTTGCAGTTCTTC,CASATGTSGRLQFF
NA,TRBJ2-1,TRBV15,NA,TGTGCCACCAGAACCGGGACTCTCAATGAGCAGTTCTTC,CATRTGTLNEQFF
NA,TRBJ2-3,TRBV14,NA,TGTGCCAGCAGCCAAGTCGGGGCAGATACGCAGTATTTT,CASSQVGADTQYF
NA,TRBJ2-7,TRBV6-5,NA,TGTGCCAGCGGACAGTTCAACGAGCAGTACTTC,CASGQFNEQYF
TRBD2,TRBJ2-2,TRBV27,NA,TGTGCCAGCAGTTCGCCAGGACTAGCGGGGCTGCCCGGGGAGCTGTTTTTT,CASSSPGLAGLPGELFF
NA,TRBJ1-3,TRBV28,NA,TGTGCCAGCAGTTTAGTCAGCGGACACTCTGGAAACACCATATATTTT,CASSLVSGHSGNTIYF